This TCR beta chain was retrieved from a study of blood T cell repertoires in COVID-19. Germline values: CDR1 SGHAT, CDR2 FQNNGV. The CDR3 length is 12 residues. Trimming removed 4 bases from V and 8 bases from J, with 10 bases in between. Under the authors' procedure: The authors estimated nucleated cell counts from reference gene primer amplification. Some clones are missing from TCRdb's copy, which holds only in-frame ones; the method was immunoSEQ multiplex PCR. Clone size and V and J calls were adopted from that table, with D and trimming inferred from the DNA. The sample lists 150,000 to 200,000 clones, around 90% occurring once.

This rearrangement joins TRBV11-2 to TRBJ2-3; possibly TRBD1 for D (5 bases). The TCR comes from a man in his fifties or sixties with active or convalescent COVID-19. Sequenced input: peripheral blood. Here the CDR3 DNA reads TGTGCCAGCAGCTCGCGCAGGGCTACGCAGTATTTT. Amino acid sequence: CASSSRRATQYF.